This TCR beta chain derives from a study of T cells after yellow fever vaccination. Points from the study as a whole: FACS-sorted repertoires might harbor abundant contaminating clonotypes from the bulk population. Peak timing came faster in the weaker secondary response, day 5 versus 15.

The CDR3 covers 15 residues. J was trimmed by 4 bases and V by 7 bases; bases with no gene match: 6. Germline V gene sequence: CDR1 LNHDA, CDR2 SQIVND (reference sequence). Using its own MiXCR run on the 5' RACE reads, TCRdb lists one record per CDR3 protein. The sample shows fewer than 85,000 distinct CDR3 sequences, approximately 7.5% of them seen only once. This clonotype was observed a few times. What it binds is not known. The J gene is TRBJ2-1, the V gene TRBV19; 11 bases are shared with TRBD2. This receptor was identified in a man aged 30 to 39 who received the YFV17D yellow fever vaccine. The material sequenced was CD8+ T cells sorted from PBMCs, taken on the day of the yellow fever booster vaccination. In nucleotides, the CDR3 is TGTGCCAGTACCATACTAGCGGGAGAGTACAATGAGCAGTTCTTC. Translating it yields CASTILAGEYNEQFF.